This T cell receptor beta chain came from a study of CDR3 diversity in severe acne. Using its own MiXCR run on the PCR reads, TCRdb lists one record per CDR3 protein. The data contain tens of thousands of distinct CDR3 sequences, under 65% of them seen just once; the ten biggest clones take up around 15%. CDR3 length equals 13 residues. Germline lookup yields CDR1 LNHDA and CDR2 SQIVND (reference sequence). V lost 8 bases to trimming and J lost 1 base, with 10 bases between them. In its sample, this clonotype was seen a few times. The clonotype comes from a male donor in good health, without acne. The J gene is TRBJ2-3, the V gene TRBV19; perhaps TRBD1 as D (6 bases). Material for sequencing was blood. The CDR3 region is CASSGARTDTQYF. CDR3 coding DNA: TGTGCCAGTTCAGGGGCTCGCACAGATACGCAGTATTTT. The entire variable domain, with the rest obtained from reference TRBV19 and TRBJ2-3, is as follows: DGGITQSPKYLFRKEGQNVTLSCEQNLNHDAMYWYRQDPGQGLRLIYYSQIVNDFQKGDIAEGYSVSREKKESFPLTVTSAQKNPTAFYLCASSGARTDTQYFGPGTRLTVL.